These 20 T cell receptor beta chains came from one sample sequenced in a study of cytomegalovirus exposure and HLA in healthy donors. Primers included in the PCR were 60 Vbeta and 13 Jbeta primers. Here immunoSEQ multiplex PCR was the method, and the copy in TCRdb shows in-frame clones only, minus some. Seen here are roughly 150,000 clones, roughly 78% observed once, and the top ten hold over 4%. The source material was PBMCs. All receptors come from a man aged 25-45 years in good health.

This clone was recorded only once. The rearrangement links TRBV7-8 to TRBJ2-1; D uncertain. The V end lost 2 bases, the J end lost 2 bases, and 10 bases lay between the germline ends. The CDR3 totals 15 residues. Germline CDR1 and CDR2: SGHVS and FQNEAQ. CDR3 in DNA: TGTGCCAGCAGCTTATTGTATGCGGCCTACAATGAGCAGTTCTTC. Its protein is CASSLLYAAYNEQFF. Filled out from reference TRBV7-8 and TRBJ2-1, the complete variable domain reads GAGVSQSPRYKVAKRGQDVALRCDPISGHVSLFWYQQALGQGPEFLTYFQNEAQLDKSGLPSDRFFAERPEGSVSTLKIQRTQQEDSAVYLCASSLLYAAYNEQFFGPGTRLTVL.

As for this clone: One end of the junction is discordant with germline, which a read error may explain. V gene TRBV7-9 combines with J gene TRBJ1-4; D possibly corresponds to TRBD1 (5 bases). From germline, CDR1 is SEHNR and CDR2 FQNEAQ (reference sequence). This CDR3 contains 12 residues. The CDR3 loop is CSSSLRGEKLFF. Here the CDR3 DNA reads TGTTCCAGCAGCTTAAGGGGCGAAAAACTGTTTTTT.

This rearrangement joins TRBV5-1 to TRBJ2-3; D unclear. CDR1 and CDR2 from the germline V gene are SGHRS and YFSETQ. With 4 bases removed from V and 4 bases from J, the gap between germline ends came to 13 bases. This CDR3 is built from 14 residues. CDR3 nucleotides: TGCGCCAGCAGCCCACCCGGAGTAGCAGATACGCAGTATTTT. This encodes CASSPPGVADTQYF. Combining the CDR3 with reference TRBV5-1 and TRBJ2-3 gives the whole variable domain KAGVTQTPRYLIKTRGQQVTLSCSPISGHRSVSWYQQTPGQGLQFLFEYFSETQRNKGNFPGRFSGRQFSNSRSEMNVSTLELGDSALYLCASSPPGVADTQYFGPGTRLTVL.

This chain connects TRBV15 to TRBJ2-1; TRBD1 might be the D (6 bases). Trimming left V 3 bases short and J 3 bases short, with 15 bases between. The CDR3 is 16 residues long. Looked up from germline, CDR1 is LNHNV and CDR2 is YYDKDF (reference sequence). The CDR3 bases are TGTGCCACCAGCAGGTCACACAGGGAATTCTACAATGAGCAGTTCTTC. Its protein product is CATSRSHREFYNEQFF.

CDR3 nucleotides: TGCGCCAGCAGCCAAGATCCCGGGACAGGGACAAACTATGGCTACACCTTC. This sequence encodes CASSQDPGTGTNYGYTF. This sequence joins TRBV4-1 and TRBJ1-2, with TRBD1 matching over 9 bases. The CDR3 is 17 residues long. Germline V gene sequence: CDR1 MGHRA, CDR2 YSYEKL. The V and J ends lost 0 bases and 2 bases, in that order; junction bases with no gene match: 7.

J is TRBJ2-7 and V is TRBV18; the match to TRBD1 covers 7 bases. The CDR3 totals 16 residues. V lost 6 bases, J lost 0 bases, and 11 bases stayed unmatched. CDR1 is KGHSH and CDR2 is LQKENI in the germline V gene. DNA for the CDR3: TGTGCCAGCTCTCCCGGGACAGCGATTAGCTCCTACGAGCAGTACTTC. This sequence encodes CASSPGTAISSYEQYF.

The chain joins TRBV7-9 to TRBJ2-7, with D perhaps TRBD1 (6 bases). V was clipped by 10 bases and J by 0 bases, with 19 bases between them. This CDR3 is built from 15 residues. The germline V gene has CDR1 SEHNR and CDR2 FQNEAQ (reference sequence). Written as DNA, the CDR3 is TGTGCCACCCATAAGACGGACAGAGGCTCCTACGAGCAGTACTTC. Protein product: CATHKTDRGSYEQYF.

The chain combines TRBV18 with TRBJ2-7, with TRBD2 as a possible D gene (6 bases). The germline CDR1 and CDR2 sequences are KGHSH and LQKENI. The CDR3 covers 14 residues. Trimming stripped 6 bases from V and 6 bases from J, with 18 bases between. The CDR3 sequence is CASSLGGGASEQYF. CDR3 bases: TGTGCCAGCTCCCTGGGAGGTGGGGCCTCCGAGCAGTACTTC.

As to this clone: The sample has other DNA sequences that encode this CDR3 too. The genes are TRBV5-1 and TRBJ2-2; possible D gene TRBD2, 5 bases. V dropped 0 bases and J dropped 8 bases, with 5 bases sitting between them. The CDR3 runs to 12 residues. Germline-derived CDR1 and CDR2 are SGHRS and YFSETQ. In DNA form, the CDR3 reads TGCGCCAGCAGCTTGGCGGGGGGGGAGCTGTTTTTT. Amino acid sequence: CASSLAGGELFF. The full variable domain, completed using reference TRBV5-1 and TRBJ2-2, is KAGVTQTPRYLIKTRGQQVTLSCSPISGHRSVSWYQQTPGQGLQFLFEYFSETQRNKGNFPGRFSGRQFSNSRSEMNVSTLELGDSALYLCASSLAGGELFFGEGSRLTVL.

The V gene is TRBV21-1, the J gene TRBJ2-6; TRBD2, as called in the table, went unchecked against the DNA. TRBV21-1 is marked as a pseudogene. This CDR3 region has 21 residues. The CDR3 region has the DNA TGTGCCAGCAGCAAAGCGCCTCAGGGGACTAGCGGAGGCTCTGGGGCCAACGTCCTGACTTTC. It yields the protein CASSKAPQGTSGGSGANVLTF.

The J gene is TRBJ2-7, the V gene TRBV6-1; 8 bases map to TRBD1. This CDR3 has 15 amino acids. Per the germline V gene, CDR1 is MNHNS and CDR2 is SASEGT. The V gene end was trimmed by 3 bases and the J gene end by 3 bases; junction bases not matched to a gene: 7. The CDR3 region is CASSEGTGTYYEQYF. In DNA, the CDR3 is TGTGCCAGCAGTGAGGGGACAGGAACTTACTACGAGCAGTACTTC.

J is TRBJ2-1 and V is TRBV29-1, with D tentatively TRBD2 (5 bases). In germline, CDR1 is SQVTM, CDR2 ANQGSEA. The CDR3 totals 14 residues. V lost 7 bases and J 2 bases, leaving 15 bases between the germline ends. CDR3 sequence reads: CSASLVGPYNEQFF. In DNA, the CDR3 is TGCAGCGCCTCACTAGTGGGTCCCTACAATGAGCAGTTCTTC.

The chain uses TRBV4-1 and TRBJ2-1, with 7 bases fitting TRBD1. J gave up 2 bases and V 4 bases, and 14 bases lay outside the gene matches. The CDR3 is made up of 18 amino acids. Germline V gives CDR1 MGHRA, CDR2 YSYEKL. The CDR3, as DNA: TGCGCCAGCAGCCCAGGACAGGTGAAAAAATTAACCTACAATGAGCAGTTCTTC. The encoded protein is CASSPGQVKKLTYNEQFF.

The rearrangement joins TRBV7-2 to TRBJ2-7, with a possible D match to TRBD1 (6 bases). The germline CDR1 and CDR2 sequences are SGHTA and FQGNSA. This CDR3 comprises 14 residues. The V end lost 5 bases, the J end lost 4 bases, and 15 bases lay between the germline ends. CDR3 residues: CASSPRGTGYEQYF. For the CDR3, the DNA is TGTGCCAGCAGCCCCAGGGGAACAGGGTACGAGCAGTACTTC.

The V and J genes are TRBV28 and TRBJ2-5; TRBD1 aligns across 7 bases. The J call is doubtful: the DNA matches TRBJ2-7 better. Per germline, CDR1 MDHEN and CDR2 SYDVKM. This CDR3 contains 13 residues. CDR3 nucleotides: TGTGCCAGCAGACGGACAGGTTCCTACGAGCAGTACTTC. The encoded protein is CASRRTGSYEQYF.

This clone was found a few times. The chain employs TRBV6-4 and TRBJ2-3; 14 bases match TRBD2. Germline loops: CDR1 MRHNA, CDR2 SNTAGT. The length of the CDR3 is 18 residues. After removal of 5 bases from V and 1 base from J, the junction contained 8 bases not matched to a gene. This CDR3 reads CASSPKTSGREGTDTQYF. The CDR3 bases are TGTGCCAGCAGTCCTAAGACTAGCGGGAGGGAAGGCACAGATACGCAGTATTTT.

This chain uses TRBV28 with TRBJ1-3; D gene uncertain. The CDR3 runs 16 residues. Germline V gives CDR1 MDHEN, CDR2 SYDVKM. V was shortened by 6 bases and J by 0 bases, with 15 bases between the two germline ends. DNA of the CDR3: TGTGCCAGCAGCTCCGGAGGGCGTCTCTCTGGAAACACCATATATTTT. Its translation is CASSSGGRLSGNTIYF. Together with reference TRBV28 and TRBJ1-3, the CDR3 gives the full variable domain: DVKVTQSSRYLVKRTGEKVFLECVQDMDHENMFWYRQDPGLGLRLIYFSYDVKMKEKGDIPEGYSVSREKKERFSLILESASTNQTSMYLCASSSGGRLSGNTIYFGEGSWLTVV.

The chain carries TRBV27 and TRBJ2-1; 8 nucleotides line up with TRBD2. The CDR3 contains 13 residues. V shed 8 bases, J shed 6 bases, and the junction held 6 bases outside the gene matches. Looked up from germline, CDR1 is MNHEY and CDR2 is SMNVEV (reference sequence). The CDR3 DNA is TGTGCCAGCGGGACTAGGGCTCTCAATGAGCAGTTCTTC. The encoded protein is CASGTRALNEQFF.

This chain uses TRBV10-1 with TRBJ2-3; TRBD2 aligns across 7 bases. The CDR3 contains 15 residues. J gave up 0 bases and V 0 bases, and 0 bases lay outside the gene matches. Germline V gene sequence: CDR1 WNHNN, CDR2 SYGVQD (reference sequence). CDR3 nucleotides: TGCGCCAGCAGTGAGTCACTAGCGAGCACAGATACGCAGTATTTT. It encodes CASSESLASTDTQYF.

V is TRBV6-6 and J is TRBJ1-4; unclear D gene. Trimming left V 5 bases short and J 7 bases short, with 5 bases between. The CDR3 loop spans 11 amino acids. Germline CDR1 MNHNY, CDR2 SVGAGI (reference sequence). CDR3 in amino acids: CASSRREKLFF. CDR3 DNA sequence: TGTGCCAGCAGTCGTCGTGAAAAACTGTTTTTT.